Presented here are 26 T cell receptor beta chains from one specimen sequenced in a study of patients and donors after allogeneic stem cell transplantation. Via MiXCR, TCRdb re-called the RT-PCR reads, giving one row per CDR3 protein. The sample contains about a million distinct CDR3 sequences, roughly 18% of which appear only once. Material: blood, either unsorted or a sorted T cell fraction (not recorded which). The origin of the receptors is a human donor who was either an allogeneic HSCT recipient or a stem cell or donor lymphocyte infusion donor (not recorded which). It is not recorded whose cells these are; they may come from a transplant donor.

The chain combines TRBV6-5 with TRBJ2-3, with 9 bases that match TRBD2. The CDR3 length is 16 residues. In germline, CDR1 is MNHEY, CDR2 SVGAGI. The V segment lost 0 bases and the J segment 4 bases; nucleotides outside the gene matches: 5. CDR3 sequence: CASSYSGTSKADTQYF. The CDR3 nucleotides read TGTGCCAGCAGTTACTCCGGGACTAGCAAGGCAGATACGCAGTATTTT.

This clonotype was recorded a few times. The rearrangement joins TRBV20-1 to TRBJ2-7, with TRBD1 matching over 7 bases. Germline loops: CDR1 DFQATT, CDR2 SNEGSKA (reference sequence). This CDR3 is 15 amino acids long. Germline trimming cut 1 base from V and 3 bases from J; bases unmatched to any gene: 9. CDR3 residues: CSARGLGTVVYEQYF. In nucleotides, the CDR3 is TGCAGTGCTAGAGGGTTAGGGACAGTCGTCTACGAGCAGTACTTC.

This clonotype appeared a few times. The rearrangement links TRBV12-3 or TRBV12-4 to TRBJ2-7; 7 bases line up with TRBD1. The CDR3 runs to 12 residues. With 9 bases clipped from V and 4 bases from J, the junction kept 6 bases outside the gene matches. CDR3: CASQGVRYEQYF. Here the CDR3 DNA reads TGTGCCAGTCAGGGGGTAAGGTACGAGCAGTACTTC.

This chain joins TRBV7-3 and TRBJ2-3, with D possibly TRBD1 on 5 matching bases. Germline V CDR1 and CDR2: SGHTA, FQGTGA. Between the trimmed V and J ends, which lost 7 bases and 0 bases, there was a span of 14 bases. This CDR3 region has 15 residues. CDR3 coding DNA: TGTGCCAGCACAAGACAGAGCCCTAGCACAGATACGCAGTATTTT. It yields the protein CASTRQSPSTDTQYF.

This clonotype has more than one count but fewer than ten. The chain joins TRBV4-2 to TRBJ2-1; TRBD2 aligns across 11 bases. Germline CDR1 reads LGHNA; CDR2 reads YNFKEQ. The CDR3 extends over 17 amino acids. Trimming cost V 0 bases and J 6 bases; bases outside gene matches: 7. The CDR3 loop is CASSQESLGTSGNEQFF. The CDR3 DNA follows: TGTGCCAGCAGCCAAGAGTCCTTAGGGACTAGCGGCAATGAGCAGTTCTTC.

This chain links TRBV7-6 with TRBJ2-7; 10 bases agree with TRBD2. The CDR3 consists of 18 residues. Per the germline V gene, CDR1 is SGHVS and CDR2 is FNYEAQ. V lost 3 bases to trimming and J lost 1 base; unmatched junction nucleotides: 12. The CDR3 reads CASSLKAGGPSRSYEQYF. Written as DNA, the CDR3 is TGTGCCAGCAGCTTGAAAGCGGGAGGGCCCTCCCGATCCTACGAGCAGTACTTC.

In this sample, this clonotype turned up a few times. The chain is built from TRBV5-1 and TRBJ2-1; TRBD2 aligns across 11 bases. The junction had 12 bases not matched to a gene; V was cut back by 3 bases and J by 10 bases. Germline V gene sequence: CDR1 SGHRS, CDR2 YFSETQ. The CDR3 length is 16 residues. CDR3 loop: CASSSGGLAAPIEQFF. The CDR3 DNA follows: TGCGCCAGCAGCTCGGGGGGACTAGCGGCCCCAATAGAGCAGTTCTTC.

V and J are TRBV6-2 or TRBV6-3 and TRBJ1-5; D not certain. Germline lookup yields CDR1 MNHEY and CDR2 SVGEGT. The V and J ends lost 4 bases and 4 bases respectively, with 14 bases between them. The CDR3 covers 15 residues. The CDR3 sequence is CASSSLGSVNQPQHF. CDR3 nucleotide sequence: TGTGCCAGCAGTTCGTTAGGGTCAGTTAATCAGCCCCAGCATTTT.

This clonotype was recorded a few times. The rearrangement links TRBV7-2 to TRBJ1-5; D is unresolved. The V gene's germline CDR1 is SGHTA and CDR2 FQGNSA. V lost 4 bases, J lost 7 bases, and 11 bases lay in between. This CDR3 has 13 residues. In DNA form, the CDR3 reads TGTGCCAGCAGCTCTACCGACGGGCAGCCCCAGCATTTT. Translating gives CASSSTDGQPQHF.

This sequence joins TRBV14 and TRBJ2-7; D not certain. Germline V gene sequence: CDR1 SGHDN, CDR2 FVKESK. There are 18 residues in the CDR3. Trimming cost V 3 bases and J 0 bases, with 21 bases left between them. CDR3 bases: TGTGCCAGCAGCCAGACCTGGCCGACCAACTTAATCTCCTACGAGCAGTACTTC. It yields the protein CASSQTWPTNLISYEQYF.

This clonotype was seen only a few times. The CDR3 loop is CSATKGNSNQPQHF. CDR3 coding DNA: TGCAGTGCTACGAAAGGCAATAGCAATCAGCCCCAGCATTTT. This rearrangement joins TRBV20-1 to TRBJ1-5, with D uncertain. The CDR3 runs 14 residues. Germline loops: CDR1 DFQATT, CDR2 SNEGSKA (reference sequence). The V and J ends lost 4 bases and 0 bases respectively, with 10 bases between them.

This clonotype was seen ten or more times. The chain is built from TRBV6-5 and TRBJ1-3; TRBD1 matches 7 bases. The CDR3 extends over 14 amino acids. Germline lookup yields CDR1 MNHEY and CDR2 SVGAGI. Trimming at V came to 6 bases and at J to 0 bases, leaving 2 bases not matched to a gene. The CDR3 sequence: CASSYRGSGNTIYF. CDR3 DNA sequence: TGTGCCAGCAGCTACAGGGGCTCTGGAAACACCATATATTTT.

The V gene is TRBV7-3, the J gene TRBJ2-3, with TRBD1 identical over 12 bases. Germline V gives CDR1 SGHTA, CDR2 FQGTGA. The CDR3 extends over 15 amino acids. V shed 5 bases, J shed 5 bases, and the junction held 5 bases outside the gene matches. In nucleotides, the CDR3 is TGTGCCAGCAGCATCCGGGACAGGGGGCAAGATACGCAGTATTTT. As protein: CASSIRDRGQDTQYF.

The chain links TRBV2 to TRBJ2-3, with D unclear. Trimming left V 1 base short and J 4 bases short, with 6 bases between. The CDR3 has 13 residues. The germline V gene has CDR1 SNHLY and CDR2 FYNNEI. The CDR3 nucleotides are TGTGCCAGCAGTGAAGACTTCTCAGATACGCAGTATTTT. It translates to CASSEDFSDTQYF.

The chain carries TRBV19 and TRBJ2-1; D might be TRBD1 or TRBD2, each matching 7 bases. From germline, CDR1 is LNHDA and CDR2 SQIVND (reference sequence). The V end lost 7 bases, the J end lost 2 bases, and 12 bases lay between the germline ends. The CDR3 is made up of 14 amino acids. The CDR3 reads CASTRGGAYNEQFF. The CDR3 DNA is TGTGCCAGTACCAGGGGGGGGGCCTACAATGAGCAGTTCTTC.

This clonotype was picked up many times. This CDR3 is CSAHYGYTF. CDR3 nucleotides: TGCAGTGCTCACTATGGCTACACCTTC. The chain recombines TRBV20-1 with TRBJ1-2; D is ambiguous. V lost 5 bases and J lost 3, with 1 base in between. Germline V gene data show CDR1 as DFQATT and CDR2 as SNEGSKA (reference sequence). The CDR3 contains 9 residues.

In this sample, this clonotype turned up a few times. The chain joins TRBV9 to TRBJ2-7, with a tentative D call TRBD1 (6 bases). The V and J ends lost 3 bases and 7 bases respectively, with 14 bases between them. CDR3 length: 13 amino acids. Germline V CDR1 and CDR2: SGDLS, YYNGEE. The CDR3 coding sequence is TGTGCCAGCAGCGGGAACAGGGACGAAGAGCAGTACTTC. This translates into CASSGNRDEEQYF.

The chain combines TRBV3-1 with TRBJ1-2; TRBD1 aligns across 8 bases. Germline V lookup: CDR1 LGHDT, CDR2 YNNKEL (reference sequence). V lost 4 bases to trimming and J lost 2 bases; unmatched junction nucleotides: 9. The CDR3 totals 16 residues. CDR3 coding DNA: TGTGCCAGCAGCCCCCTGGACAGGGAAGGGAACTATGGCTACACCTTC. Translated: CASSPLDREGNYGYTF.

This clonotype was detected only a few times. This chain connects TRBV7-2 to TRBJ1-2; D perhaps matches TRBD1 (5 bases). In germline, CDR1 is SGHTA, CDR2 FQGNSA. The CDR3 loop spans 15 amino acids. Trimming left V 1 base short and J 8 bases short, with 17 bases between. CDR3 DNA: TGTGCCAGCAGCTTAGGTACAGGCCTCATTCTGGGCTACACCTTC. Residues: CASSLGTGLILGYTF.

CDR3 sequence: CASSLVGGPHRDSNQPQHF. Written as DNA, the CDR3 is TGTGCCAGCAGCTTAGTCGGTGGTCCGCACAGGGATTCGAATCAGCCCCAGCATTTT. V gene TRBV11-1 combines with J gene TRBJ1-5; D possibly corresponds to TRBD1 (6 bases). This CDR3 contains 19 residues. Germline-derived CDR1 and CDR2 are SGHAT and FQDESV (reference sequence). Trimming removed 1 base at V and 4 bases at J, with 23 bases between.

This clonotype appeared many times. V usage is TRBV4-2 and J usage is TRBJ2-1; 7 positions match TRBD2. Germline trimming cut 0 bases from V and 0 bases from J; bases unmatched to any gene: 14. Per the germline V gene, CDR1 is LGHNA and CDR2 is YNFKEQ. CDR3 length: 20 residues. CDR3 sequence reads: CASSQEWETSFESSYNEQFF. The CDR3 nucleotides read TGTGCCAGCAGCCAAGAGTGGGAGACTAGCTTTGAGAGCTCCTACAATGAGCAGTTCTTC.

This clonotype has more than one count but fewer than ten. The chain uses TRBV2 and TRBJ2-1; D is unresolved. The CDR3 spans 12 residues. The germline CDR1 and CDR2 sequences are SNHLY and FYNNEI. The ends were cut back, 5 bases at V and 7 bases at J, with 9 bases in the middle. CDR3 loop: CASSKPRNEQFF. CDR3 DNA sequence: TGTGCCAGCAGTAAACCTAGGAATGAGCAGTTCTTC. The whole variable domain, filled in from reference TRBV2 and TRBJ2-1, reads EPEVTQTPSHQVTQMGQEVILRCVPISNHLYFYWYRQILGQKVEFLVSFYNNEISEKSEIFDDQFSVERPDGSNFTLKIRSTKLEDSAMYFCASSKPRNEQFFGPGTRLTVL.

The V and J genes are TRBV11-2 and TRBJ2-5; D unresolved. Germline V lookup: CDR1 SGHAT, CDR2 FQNNGV. V was shortened by 4 bases and J by 6 bases, with 12 bases between the two germline ends. The CDR3 has 13 residues. CDR3 DNA: TGTGCCAGCAGCTCACCCGAATATAAGACCCAGTACTTC. This encodes CASSSPEYKTQYF.

This clonotype was counted a few times. The chain uses TRBV7-2 and TRBJ2-7; 8 positions match TRBD2. With 5 bases clipped from V and 5 bases from J, the junction kept 8 bases outside the gene matches. The length of the CDR3 is 14 residues. Germline CDR1 is SGHTA and CDR2 is FQGNSA. The DNA of the CDR3 is TGTGCCAGCAGCCTTAGCGGGACCCGCCACGAGCAGTACTTC. Translation: CASSLSGTRHEQYF.

This clonotype is a singleton in its sample. The chain uses TRBV6-1 and TRBJ1-6; the match to TRBD1 covers 12 bases. J lost 5 bases, V lost 6 bases, and 5 bases had no gene match. Germline CDR1 is MNHNS and CDR2 is SASEGT. This CDR3 has 16 amino acids. The CDR3 sequence: CASRPGTGGNNSPLHF. The CDR3 bases are TGTGCCAGCAGACCCGGGACAGGGGGCAATAATTCACCCCTCCACTTT.

V gene TRBV4-2 combines with J gene TRBJ2-1; D perhaps matches TRBD1 (5 bases). This CDR3 is built from 16 residues. The V end lost 0 bases, the J end lost 6 bases, and 15 bases lay between the germline ends. Germline V gene lookup returns CDR1 LGHNA and CDR2 YNFKEQ. The CDR3: CASSQEGRELGNEQFF. The CDR3 DNA reads as TGTGCCAGCAGCCAAGAGGGCAGGGAATTGGGCAATGAGCAGTTCTTC.